The text below deals with one TCR beta chain. What it recognizes is unknown. Using RNA transcripts as the source, TCR beta CDR3 regions were amplified. HTBI primers drove first-round RT-PCR of the TCR CDR3. TCRdb re-derived calls from the multiplex PCR reads in MiXCR, one entry per CDR3 protein. The repertoire consists of a few hundred thousand distinct CDR3 sequences, with roughly 20% occurring once and the leading ten covering over 35%. Trimming cost V 4 bases and J 0 bases; bases outside gene matches: 4. Germline CDR1 MGHDK, CDR2 SYGVNS. The CDR3 is 15 amino acids. The sample comes from a study of T cells in Graves' hyperthyroidism and ophthalmopathy. Whole-study results and caveats: In blood, most of the thyroid clonotypes expanded above 0.001 were also present. The authors' 13 V-J model separated ophthalmopathy from stable hyperthyroidism. The model identified upcoming ophthalmopathy a median approximately six months ahead of onset.

V is TRBV25-1 and J is TRBJ2-3, with TRBD2 matching over 7 bases. Sequencing input: blood. The TCR was taken from a man aged 18 to 29 with Graves' ophthalmopathy. The CDR3 protein is CASSGGGFSTDTQYF. CDR3 DNA sequence: TGTGCCAGCAGTGGGGGGGGGTTTAGCACAGATACGCAGTATTTT.